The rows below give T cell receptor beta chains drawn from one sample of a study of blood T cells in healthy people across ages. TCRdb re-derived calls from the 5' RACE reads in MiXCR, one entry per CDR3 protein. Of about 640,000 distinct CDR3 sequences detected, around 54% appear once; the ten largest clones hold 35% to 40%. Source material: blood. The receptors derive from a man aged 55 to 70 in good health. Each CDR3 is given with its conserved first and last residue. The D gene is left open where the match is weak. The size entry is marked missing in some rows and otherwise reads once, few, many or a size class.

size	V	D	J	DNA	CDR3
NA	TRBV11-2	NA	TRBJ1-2	TGTGCCAGCAGCGAGCGGAGGAACTATGGCTACACCTTC	CASSERRNYGYTF
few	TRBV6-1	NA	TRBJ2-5	TGTGCCAGCCTAAGACAGGGAGGGGAGACCCAGTACTTC	CASLRQGGETQYF
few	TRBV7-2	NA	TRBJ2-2	TGTGCCAGCAGCTTAGCCGGGGGCGCGAACACCGGGGAGCTGTTTTTT	CASSLAGGANTGELFF
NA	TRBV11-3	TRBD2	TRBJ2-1	TGTGCCAGCAGCTTAGTTGGTAGCGGGGAACAGTTCTTC	CASSLVGSGEQFF
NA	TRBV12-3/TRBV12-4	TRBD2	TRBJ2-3	TGTGCCAGCAGTCAAGGACTAGCGTCTGATACGCAGTATTTT	CASSQGLASDTQYF
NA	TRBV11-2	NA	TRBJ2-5	TGTGCCAGCAGCCTACGTCGGGACCACCGGGAGCAGTACTTC	CASSLRRDHREQYF
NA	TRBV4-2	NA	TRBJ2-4	TGTGCCAGCAGCCAAGAAAGCTTGGTAGGAGGGAACATTCAGTACTTC	CASSQESLVGGNIQYF
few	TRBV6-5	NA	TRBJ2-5	TGTGCCAGCAGGATGGGACCAAGAGCGACCCAGTACTTC	CASRMGPRATQYF
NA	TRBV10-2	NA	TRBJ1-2	TGCGCCAGCGCACCTTCCCGGGGGGATGGCTATGGCTACACCTTC	CASAPSRGDGYGYTF
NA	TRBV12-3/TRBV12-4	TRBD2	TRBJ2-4	TGTGCCAGCAGTCCCGGGACTAGCAGCATTCAGTACTTC	CASSPGTSSIQYF
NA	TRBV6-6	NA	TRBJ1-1	TGTGCCAGCAGCTCAACGAGTCTGGGGGGGAACACTGAAGCTTTCTTT	CASSSTSLGGNTEAFF
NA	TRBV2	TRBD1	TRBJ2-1	TGTGCCAGCAGCATGACAGGGGCCCACGATTACAATGAGCAGTTCTTC	CASSMTGAHDYNEQFF
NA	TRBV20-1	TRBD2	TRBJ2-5	TGCAGTGCTAGAGATTTCGGGACTAGCGATTATGGGACCCAGTACTTC	CSARDFGTSDYGTQYF
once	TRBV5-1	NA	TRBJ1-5	TGCGCCAGCAGCTTGGGAGGACTTTATCAGCCCCAGCATTTT	CASSLGGLYQPQHF
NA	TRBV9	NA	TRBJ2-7	TGTGCCAGCAGCGTGGAGGGGCTCCCCTACGAGCAGTACTTC	CASSVEGLPYEQYF
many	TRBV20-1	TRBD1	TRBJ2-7	TGCAGTGCTAGAGATCCCAGGGGGAGCTCCTACGAGCAGTACTTC	CSARDPRGSSYEQYF
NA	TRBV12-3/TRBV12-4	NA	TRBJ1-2	TGTGCCAGCAGTACAGGGACCCAGGGGTATGGCTACACCTTC	CASSTGTQGYGYTF
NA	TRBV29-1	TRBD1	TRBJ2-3	TGCAGCGTTGAGGGCGTAGGGACAGGGATAGATACGCAGTATTTT	CSVEGVGTGIDTQYF
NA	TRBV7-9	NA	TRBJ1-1	TGTGCCAGCAGCACGCGGGGGAACACTGAAGCTTTCTTT	CASSTRGNTEAFF
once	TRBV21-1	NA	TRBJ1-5	TGTGCCAGCAGCAAAAGGGGGGCCTTTAGCAATCAGCCCCAGCATTTT	CASSKRGAFSNQPQHF
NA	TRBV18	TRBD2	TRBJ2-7	TGTGCCAGCTCACCAGGCGCGGGGGGCGGGTACGAGCAGTACTTC	CASSPGAGGGYEQYF
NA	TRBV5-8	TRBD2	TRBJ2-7	TGTGCCAGCAGCCCGCTAGCGGGGGGCTTCTACGAGCAGTACTTC	CASSPLAGGFYEQYF
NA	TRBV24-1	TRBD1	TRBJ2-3	TGTGCCACCAGTGATTCCCGACAGGGCTCAGATACGCAGTATTTT	CATSDSRQGSDTQYF
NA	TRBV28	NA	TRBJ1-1	TGTGCCAGCAGTCCCCCAGGGACGGCACGCACTGAAGCTTTCTTT	CASSPPGTARTEAFF
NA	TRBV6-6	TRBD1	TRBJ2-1	TGTGCCAGCAGTTACTCGTGGACAGGGCTTAAGGATGAGCAGTTCTTC	CASSYSWTGLKDEQFF
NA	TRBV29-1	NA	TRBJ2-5	TGCAGCGTTAAAGCGGGGGCGGACAGGGAGACCCAGTACTTC	CSVKAGADRETQYF
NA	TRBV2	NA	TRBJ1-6	TGTGCCAGCAGTGTGAACAGTGTGGATTCACCCCTCCACTTT	CASSVNSVDSPLHF
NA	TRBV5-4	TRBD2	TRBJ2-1	TGTGCCAGCAGCTTGGAGGCTAGCGGGGGCCTCCAGCGGGAGCAGTTCTTC	CASSLEASGGLQREQFF
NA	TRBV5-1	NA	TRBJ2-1	TGCGCCAGCAGCTTGGATGTCTTTAGCTCCTACAATGAGCAGTTCTTC	CASSLDVFSSYNEQFF
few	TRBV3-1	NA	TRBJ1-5	TGTGCCAGCAGCCAAGGACCACCGAACAATCAGCCCCAGCATTTT	CASSQGPPNNQPQHF
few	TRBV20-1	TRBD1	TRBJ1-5	TGCAGTGCTAGACGTGACAGGGATCAGCCCCAGCATTTT	CSARRDRDQPQHF
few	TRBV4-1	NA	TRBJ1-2	TGCGCCAGCAGCCAACCAGGGGCAGGCTATGGCTACACCTTC	CASSQPGAGYGYTF
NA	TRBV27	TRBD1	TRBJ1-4	TGTGCCAGCAGTCTTCAGGGGGGACGGCTGTTTTTT	CASSLQGGRLFF
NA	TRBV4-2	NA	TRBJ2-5	TGTGCCAGCAGCCCCCGGGGAGTTGAGCAGTACTTC	CASSPRGVEQYF
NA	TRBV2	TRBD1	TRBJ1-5	TGTGCCAGCAGTCTAGGACAGGGAGGGGTTCAGCCCCAGCATTTT	CASSLGQGGVQPQHF
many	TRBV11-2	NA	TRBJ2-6	TGTGCCAGCACCGTATCTGGGGCCAACGTCCTGACTTTC	CASTVSGANVLTF